This T cell receptor (beta chain) was profiled in a study of blood T cell repertoires in COVID-19. Original handling: Reference gene primer amplification yielded estimated nucleated cell counts. Produced via immunoSEQ multiplex PCR; TCRdb's table is partial and in-frame only. V and J calls and clone size are copied from that table; D and trimming were computed from the DNA. The sample contains 310,000 or so clones, 87% of which appear only once. There are 15 residues in the CDR3. Germline CDR1 reads SGHTA; CDR2 reads FQGNSA. V shed 4 bases and J 0 bases; nucleotides not matched to a gene: 1. The sequenced sample was peripheral blood. V usage is TRBV7-2 and J usage is TRBJ2-7, with 12 bases fitting TRBD2. This sequence originates from a man younger than 40 with COVID-19, enrolled during active disease. The CDR3 here is CASSWTSGDSYEQYF. DNA of the CDR3: TGTGCCAGCAGCTGGACTAGCGGGGACTCCTACGAGCAGTACTTC.